The 10 T cell receptor beta chains below all came from one sample that was sequenced in a study of cytomegalovirus exposure and HLA in healthy donors. The PCR had 60 Vbeta and 13 Jbeta primers. Sequenced by immunoSEQ multiplex PCR; TCRdb stores in-frame clones only, minus some. The sample contains 150,000 or so clones, about four fifths of which appear only once. Sequenced sample: PBMCs. Receptors originate from a young woman in good health and CMV-seronegative.

The chain links TRBV2 to TRBJ1-3; 10 nucleotides align to TRBD1. V shed 9 bases and J 2 bases; nucleotides not matched to a gene: 4. CDR1 and CDR2 from the germline V gene are SNHLY and FYNNEI. CDR3 length equals 14 residues. The CDR3 coding sequence is TGTGCCAGTAGGACAGGGGGGACTGGAAACACCATATATTTT. This codes for CASRTGGTGNTIYF.

This chain connects TRBV5-6 to TRBJ2-2; 7 bases fit TRBD1. CDR3 size: 16 residues. CDR1 and CDR2 (germline): SGHDT, YYEEEE. With 3 bases clipped from V and 0 bases from J, the junction kept 5 bases outside the gene matches. For the CDR3, the DNA is TGTGCCAGCAGCTACACCGGGACAGCGAACACCGGGGAGCTGTTTTTT. It translates to CASSYTGTANTGELFF.

The CDR3 DNA sequence: TGTGCCAGCAGTCCGATAGGGGACAGCTCTGGAAACACCATATATTTT. Its translation: CASSPIGDSSGNTIYF. J is TRBJ1-3 and V is TRBV27; the match to TRBD1 covers 7 bases. Germline CDR1 reads MNHEY; CDR2 reads SMNVEV (reference sequence). The V and J ends lost 5 bases and 0 bases, in that order; junction bases with no gene match: 7. This CDR3 contains 16 residues.

The CDR3 bases are TGTGCCAGCAGCGTTAGCGGGAGTGTCGAGACCCAGTACTTC. This gives the protein CASSVSGSVETQYF. The gene calls are TRBV6-1 and TRBJ2-5, with TRBD2 identical over 9 bases. The V gene end was trimmed by 6 bases and the J gene end by 5 bases; junction bases not matched to a gene: 7. The CDR3 extends over 14 amino acids. Germline CDR1 is MNHNS and CDR2 is SASEGT.

The chain uses TRBV11-2 and TRBJ1-3; TRBD1 might be the D (6 bases). CDR1 is SGHAT and CDR2 is FQNNGV in the germline V gene. The CDR3 spans 15 residues. Trimming cost V 5 bases and J 0 bases, with 11 bases left between them. The CDR3 sequence is CASSPGVSSGNTIYF. In DNA form, the CDR3 reads TGTGCCAGCAGCCCAGGGGTGAGCTCTGGAAACACCATATATTTT.

About this clone: One end of the junction does not line up with germline, which may come from a read error. This chain links TRBV28 with TRBJ2-7; D might be TRBD1 (6 bases). CDR1 is MDHEN, CDR2 SYDVKM, per germline. The CDR3 runs to 12 residues. The CDR3 DNA follows: TGTGCCAGCAGTTTGTGGTCGGGGCCACAGGGCTTC. This sequence encodes CASSLWSGPQGF.

The chain is built from TRBV5-6 and TRBJ1-3; TRBD1 is a possible D gene (6 bases). Trimming cost V 3 bases and J 3 bases, with 13 bases left between them. This CDR3 is 15 amino acids long. The V gene's germline CDR1 is SGHDT and CDR2 YYEEEE. DNA of the CDR3: TGTGCCAGCAGCTCCGACCAGGGGATTGGAAACACCATATATTTT. This encodes CASSSDQGIGNTIYF.

This clone was observed a few times. Here the CDR3 reads CASSPRASGSISYEQYF. CDR3 in DNA: TGTGCCAGCTCACCACGGGCTAGCGGGTCCATTTCCTACGAGCAGTACTTC. V and J are TRBV18 and TRBJ2-7; 8 bases match TRBD2. The V segment lost 1 base and the J segment 1 base; nucleotides outside the gene matches: 9. The germline V gene encodes CDR1 KGHSH and CDR2 LQKENI. The CDR3 is 17 residues long. The full variable domain, with the rest looked up from reference TRBV18 and TRBJ2-7, is NAGVMQNPRHLVRRRGQEARLRCSPMKGHSHVYWYRQLPEEGLKFMVYLQKENIIDESGMPKERFSAEFPKEGPSILRIQQVVRGDSAAYFCASSPRASGSISYEQYFGPGTRLTVT.

The gene calls are TRBV5-1 and TRBJ1-5; possible D gene TRBD1, 6 bases. Germline lookup yields CDR1 SGHRS and CDR2 YFSETQ. Trimming took off 4 bases at V and 3 bases at J, with 26 bases between the two ends. The CDR3 loop spans 19 amino acids. CDR3 amino acids: CASSPTDSYEDKNNQPQHF. DNA for the CDR3: TGCGCCAGCAGCCCCACGGACAGCTACGAAGATAAAAACAATCAGCCCCAGCATTTT.

The V gene is TRBV29-1, the J gene TRBJ1-3; D is uncertain. V was shortened by 4 bases and J by 6 bases, with 16 bases between the two germline ends. The CDR3 contains 14 residues. Germline assignment: CDR1 SQVTM and CDR2 ANQGSEA. The CDR3, as DNA: TGCAGCGTTGTAGGGAGTGGGTTGGAAAACACCATATATTTT. Protein product: CSVVGSGLENTIYF.